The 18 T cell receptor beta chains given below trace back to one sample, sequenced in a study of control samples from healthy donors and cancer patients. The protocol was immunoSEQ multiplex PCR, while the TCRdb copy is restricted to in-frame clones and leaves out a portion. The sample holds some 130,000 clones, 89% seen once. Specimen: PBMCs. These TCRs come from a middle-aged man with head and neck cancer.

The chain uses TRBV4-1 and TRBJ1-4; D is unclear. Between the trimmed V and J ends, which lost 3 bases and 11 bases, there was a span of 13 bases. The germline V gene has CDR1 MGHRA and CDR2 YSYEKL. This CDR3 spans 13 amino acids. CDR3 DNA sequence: TGCGCCAGCAGCCAGCCAGCGAATGTGAAACTGTTTTTT. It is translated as CASSQPANVKLFF.

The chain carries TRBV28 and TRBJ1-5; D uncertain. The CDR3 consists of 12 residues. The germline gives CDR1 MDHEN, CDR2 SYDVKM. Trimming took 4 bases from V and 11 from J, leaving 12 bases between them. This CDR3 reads CASSSPLVAQHF. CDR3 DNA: TGTGCCAGCAGTTCCCCCCTCGTAGCCCAGCATTTT.

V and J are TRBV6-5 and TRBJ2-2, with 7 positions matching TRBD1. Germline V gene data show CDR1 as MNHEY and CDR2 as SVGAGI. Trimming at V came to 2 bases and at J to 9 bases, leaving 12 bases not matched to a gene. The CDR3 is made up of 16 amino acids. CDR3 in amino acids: CASSYAHGQDIRELFF. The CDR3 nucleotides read TGTGCCAGCAGTTACGCCCATGGACAGGACATACGGGAGCTGTTTTTT.

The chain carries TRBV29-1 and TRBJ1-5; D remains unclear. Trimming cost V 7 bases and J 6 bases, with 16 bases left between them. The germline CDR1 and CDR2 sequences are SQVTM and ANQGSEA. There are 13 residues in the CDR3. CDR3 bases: TGCAGCGGCGGGGAGGGTGGTTCTCAGCCCCAGCATTTT. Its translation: CSGGEGGSQPQHF.

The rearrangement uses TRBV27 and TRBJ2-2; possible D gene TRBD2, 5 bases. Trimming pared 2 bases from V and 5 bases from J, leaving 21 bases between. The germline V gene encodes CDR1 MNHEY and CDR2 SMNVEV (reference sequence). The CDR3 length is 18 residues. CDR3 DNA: TGTGCCAGCAGTTTAACCCCCGAGGGTTGGTCGGGAACCGGGGAGCTGTTTTTT. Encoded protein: CASSLTPEGWSGTGELFF.

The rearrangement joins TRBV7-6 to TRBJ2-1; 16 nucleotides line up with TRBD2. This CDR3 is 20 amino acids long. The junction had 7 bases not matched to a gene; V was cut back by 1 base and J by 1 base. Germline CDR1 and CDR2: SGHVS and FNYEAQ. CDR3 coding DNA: TGTGCCAGCAGCTTAGTAGGGACTAGCGGGGGGGCCGGTTCCTACAATGAGCAGTTCTTC. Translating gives CASSLVGTSGGAGSYNEQFF.

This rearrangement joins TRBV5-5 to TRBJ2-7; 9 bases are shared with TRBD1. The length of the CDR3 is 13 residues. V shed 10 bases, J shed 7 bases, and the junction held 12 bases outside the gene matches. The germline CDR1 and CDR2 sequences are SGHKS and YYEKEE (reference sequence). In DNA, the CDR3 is TGTGCCGGACAACAGGGGGCCCTCGGGGAGCAGTACTTC. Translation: CAGQQGALGEQYF.

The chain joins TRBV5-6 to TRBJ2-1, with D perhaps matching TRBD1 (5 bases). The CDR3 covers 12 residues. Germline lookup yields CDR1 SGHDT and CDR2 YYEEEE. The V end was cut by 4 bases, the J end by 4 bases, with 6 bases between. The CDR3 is CASSNRYNEQFF. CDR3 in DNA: TGTGCCAGCAGCAACAGGTACAATGAGCAGTTCTTC.

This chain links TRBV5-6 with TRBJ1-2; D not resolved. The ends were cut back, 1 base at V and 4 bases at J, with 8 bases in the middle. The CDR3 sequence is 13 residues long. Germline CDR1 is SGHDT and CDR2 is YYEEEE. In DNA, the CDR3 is TGTGCCAGCAGCTTGCGGCAGTTCTATGGCTACACCTTC. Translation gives CASSLRQFYGYTF.

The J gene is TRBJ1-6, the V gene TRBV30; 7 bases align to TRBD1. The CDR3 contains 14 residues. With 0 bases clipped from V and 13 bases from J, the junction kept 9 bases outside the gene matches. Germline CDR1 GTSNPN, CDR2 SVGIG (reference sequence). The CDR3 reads CAWSVADRDIPLHF. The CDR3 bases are TGTGCCTGGAGTGTCGCCGACAGGGATATTCCCCTCCACTTT.

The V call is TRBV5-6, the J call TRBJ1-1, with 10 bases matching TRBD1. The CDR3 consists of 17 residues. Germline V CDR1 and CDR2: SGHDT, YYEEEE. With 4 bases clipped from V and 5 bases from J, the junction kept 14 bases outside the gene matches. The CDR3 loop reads CASSPEGTGDPGTEAFF. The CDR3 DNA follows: TGTGCCAGCAGCCCGGAGGGGACAGGGGACCCGGGGACTGAAGCTTTCTTT.

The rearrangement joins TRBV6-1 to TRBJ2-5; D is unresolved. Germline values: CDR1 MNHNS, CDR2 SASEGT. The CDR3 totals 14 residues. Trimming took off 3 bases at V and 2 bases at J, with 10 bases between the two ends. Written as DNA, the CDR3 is TGTGCCAGCAGTGAGGGCCAGGTACAAGAGACCCAGTACTTC. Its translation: CASSEGQVQETQYF.

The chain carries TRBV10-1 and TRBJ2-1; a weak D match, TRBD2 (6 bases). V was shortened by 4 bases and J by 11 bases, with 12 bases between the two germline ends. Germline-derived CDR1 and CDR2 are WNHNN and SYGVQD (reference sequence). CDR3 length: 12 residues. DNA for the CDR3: TGCGCCAGCAGTGCGGAGGGATCCCAGCAGTTCTTC. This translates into CASSAEGSQQFF.

CDR3 DNA: TGTGCCACCAGTGATTTTGCGCTAGCGGGGACAGATACGCAGTATTTT. Protein sequence: CATSDFALAGTDTQYF. V gene TRBV24-1 combines with J gene TRBJ2-3, with 9 bases aligning to TRBD2. The CDR3 is 16 amino acids. Unmatched junction bases numbered 4, after V lost 1 base and J lost 3 bases. The germline CDR1 and CDR2 sequences are KGHDR and SFDVKD.

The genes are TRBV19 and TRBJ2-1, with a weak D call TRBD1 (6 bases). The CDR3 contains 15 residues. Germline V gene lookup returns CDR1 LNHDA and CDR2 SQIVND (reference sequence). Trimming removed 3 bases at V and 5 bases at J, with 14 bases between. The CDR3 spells CASSIFLTGNNEQFF. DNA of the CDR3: TGTGCCAGTAGTATCTTCCTGACAGGAAACAATGAGCAGTTCTTC.

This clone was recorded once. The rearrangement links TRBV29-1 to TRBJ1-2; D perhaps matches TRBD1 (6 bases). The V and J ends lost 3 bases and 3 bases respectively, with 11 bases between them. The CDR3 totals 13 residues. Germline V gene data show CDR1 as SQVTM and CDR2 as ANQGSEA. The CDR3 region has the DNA TGCAGCGTTGACAAACAGGGCGACTATGGCTACACCTTC. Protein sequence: CSVDKQGDYGYTF.

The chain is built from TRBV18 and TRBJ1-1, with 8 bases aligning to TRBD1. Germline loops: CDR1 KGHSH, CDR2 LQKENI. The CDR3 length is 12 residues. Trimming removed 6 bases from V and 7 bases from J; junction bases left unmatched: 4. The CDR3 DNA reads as TGTGCCAGCTCGGGGGACAGGATTGAAGCTTTCTTT. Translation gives CASSGDRIEAFF. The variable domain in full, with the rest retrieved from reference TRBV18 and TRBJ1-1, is NAGVMQNPRHLVRRRGQEARLRCSPMKGHSHVYWYRQLPEEGLKFMVYLQKENIIDESGMPKERFSAEFPKEGPSILRIQQVVRGDSAAYFCASSGDRIEAFFGQGTRLTVV.

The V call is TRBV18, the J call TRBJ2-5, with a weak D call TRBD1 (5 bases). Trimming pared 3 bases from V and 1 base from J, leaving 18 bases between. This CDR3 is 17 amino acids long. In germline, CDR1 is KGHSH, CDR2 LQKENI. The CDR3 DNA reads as TGTGCCAGCTCACCGGGCCCCCAGGGAACTACCCAAGAGACCCAGTACTTC. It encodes CASSPGPQGTTQETQYF. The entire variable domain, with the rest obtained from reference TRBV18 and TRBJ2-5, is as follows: NAGVMQNPRHLVRRRGQEARLRCSPMKGHSHVYWYRQLPEEGLKFMVYLQKENIIDESGMPKERFSAEFPKEGPSILRIQQVVRGDSAAYFCASSPGPQGTTQETQYFGPGTRLLVL.